This T cell receptor (beta chain) was sequenced for a study of blood T cell repertoires in COVID-19. Study in general: The samples span acute and convalescent COVID-19 from the United States, Italy and Spain. T cells, B-cell-depleted T cells, or PBMCs provided the cDNA or gDNA that served as material.

Per the authors' pipeline: Estimates of nucleated cell counts were drawn from the amplification of reference gene primers. Method: immunoSEQ multiplex PCR; TCRdb's copy keeps in-frame clones and lacks some. V and J calls and clone size are those listed in that table; D and trimming were worked out from the DNA. The sample contains fewer than 350,000 clones, about 90% of which appear only once. Germline loops: CDR1 MDHEN, CDR2 SYDVKM. CDR3 length: 13 amino acids. V shed 3 bases, J shed 8 bases, and the junction held 6 bases outside the gene matches. V usage is TRBV28 and J usage is TRBJ1-2, with 7 bases identical to TRBD1. Input material: peripheral blood. The source of this sequence is a woman in her 30s who had recovered from COVID-19. The CDR3 DNA reads TGTGCCAGCAGTTTTCCAGGGGGAAACGGCTACACCTTC. This sequence encodes CASSFPGGNGYTF.